One sample yielded the 19 T cell receptor beta chains listed below, sequenced in a study of shared clonotypes between healthy human individuals. Repertoires were generated with immunoSEQ multiplex PCR, while TCRdb's copy carries only in-frame clones and drops some. The top ten hold 0.1% to 0.15% of the sample, which has some 2 million clones, 90% to 95% seen once. Specimen: naive CD4+ T cells sorted from blood. As to subset: CD45RA+ positively selected. The receptors come from a young man in good health.

The chain recombines TRBV4-2 with TRBJ2-3; D call uncertain. V was pared by 1 base and J by 5 bases, with 10 bases between. Germline assignment: CDR1 LGHNA and CDR2 YNFKEQ. This CDR3 has 14 amino acids. CDR3 sequence: CASSQAYLGDTQYF. In DNA, the CDR3 is TGTGCCAGCAGCCAAGCCTATTTGGGAGATACGCAGTATTTT.

The chain links TRBV11-1 to TRBJ2-6; D gene ambiguous. The CDR3 has 15 residues. Trimming cost V 3 bases and J 0 bases, with 6 bases left between them. Germline V CDR1 and CDR2: SGHAT, FQDESV (reference sequence). Written as DNA, the CDR3 is TGTGCCAGCAGCTTCGGAGACTCTGGGGCCAACGTCCTGACTTTC. It yields the protein CASSFGDSGANVLTF.

This chain uses TRBV30 with TRBJ1-5; 9 positions agree with TRBD1. The trim removed 0 bases at V and 4 bases at J, leaving 4 bases unmatched. CDR3 length: 15 amino acids. In germline, CDR1 is GTSNPN, CDR2 SVGIG (reference sequence). CDR3 coding DNA: TGTGCCTGGAGTGTAAAGGGACAGGGTAATCAGCCCCAGCATTTT. It encodes CAWSVKGQGNQPQHF.

V and J are TRBV10-3 and TRBJ2-5; TRBD2 might be the D (6 bases). CDR3 length equals 16 residues. The germline V and J ends were trimmed by 5 bases and 2 bases, with 18 bases remaining between them. Germline assignment: CDR1 ENHRY and CDR2 SYGVKD. CDR3 sequence (DNA): TGTGCCATCAGTTCGTTTCTAGCGTCGTCACAAGAGACCCAGTACTTC. Its translation: CAISSFLASSQETQYF.

This clone was seen only a few times. J is TRBJ1-6 and V is TRBV25-1; TRBD1 agrees at 7 bases. J lost 9 bases, V lost 4 bases, and 6 bases had no gene match. Per germline, CDR1 MGHDK and CDR2 SYGVNS. The length of the CDR3 is 14 residues. The chain's CDR3 is CASSVGTDLSPLHF. DNA for the CDR3: TGTGCCAGCAGTGTGGGGACAGACCTTTCACCCCTCCACTTT.

The genes are TRBV10-1 and TRBJ2-1; either TRBD1 or TRBD2 may supply D (5 bases each). This CDR3 is 15 amino acids long. CDR1 WNHNN and CDR2 SYGVQD come from the germline V gene (reference sequence). Trimming took off 3 bases at V and 4 bases at J, with 13 bases between the two ends. CDR3 in amino acids: CASSDRPEGYNEQFF. The DNA of the CDR3 is TGCGCCAGCAGTGACCGGCCAGAGGGGTACAATGAGCAGTTCTTC.

The rearrangement links TRBV28 to TRBJ1-5; 12 bases are a match to TRBD1. The trim removed 2 bases at V and 2 bases at J, leaving 4 bases unmatched. This CDR3 region has 17 residues. CDR1 is MDHEN and CDR2 is SYDVKM in the germline V gene. The CDR3 loop reads CASSLPGTGGGNQPQHF. For the CDR3, the DNA is TGTGCCAGCAGTTTACCCGGGACAGGGGGCGGCAATCAGCCCCAGCATTTT.

The chain joins TRBV27 to TRBJ1-6; D possibly corresponds to TRBD1 (5 bases). V lost 4 bases and J lost 6, with 7 bases in between. The CDR3 spans 13 residues. The V gene's germline CDR1 is MNHEY and CDR2 SMNVEV (reference sequence). The CDR3 nucleotides read TGTGCCAGCAGTTGGGGGTTTAATTCACCCCTCCACTTT. This sequence encodes CASSWGFNSPLHF.

The V gene is TRBV28, the J gene TRBJ1-2; TRBD1 matches at 7 bases. The ends lost 7 bases at V and 6 bases at J; junction bases unmatched: 14. The CDR3 runs to 15 residues. In germline, CDR1 is MDHEN, CDR2 SYDVKM. Written as DNA, the CDR3 is TGTGCCAGCACCCAAATGGCAGGGGGTGCGAATGGCTACACCTTC. Translating gives CASTQMAGGANGYTF.

A note on this clone: This may arise from a read error, as a much more abundant clone is one base away. The chain links TRBV5-4 to TRBJ1-1; D is unclear. Germline V gives CDR1 SGHNT, CDR2 YYREEE (reference sequence). V lost 2 bases, J lost 0 bases, and 5 bases lay in between. The CDR3 sequence is 13 residues long. CDR3 nucleotide sequence: TGTGCCAGCAGCTTAAGCCTGAACACTGAAGCTTTCTTT. This codes for CASSLSLNTEAFF. The full variable domain, rest sourced from reference TRBV5-4 and TRBJ1-1, is ETGVTQSPTHLIKTRGQQVTLRCSSQSGHNTVSWYQQALGQGPQFIFQYYREEENGRGNFPPRFSGLQFPNYSSELNVNALELDDSALYLCASSLSLNTEAFFGQGTRLTVV.

This clone showed up just once. The chain couples TRBV21-1 to TRBJ2-3. TRBV21-1 is described as a pseudogene. There are 11 residues in the CDR3. CDR3 in amino acids: CASYRGDTQYF. CDR3 nucleotides: TGTGCCAGCTACCGTGGAGATACGCAGTATTTT.

CDR3 coding DNA: TGTGCCAGCAGCCGATGGTACGGGGTCCGGCAAGAGACCCAGTACTTC. Protein product: CASSRWYGVRQETQYF. The chain employs TRBV7-9 and TRBJ2-5; tentative D call: TRBD2 (5 bases). V gave up 5 bases and J gave up 2 bases, with 18 bases separating them. CDR1 is SEHNR and CDR2 is FQNEAQ in the germline V gene (reference sequence). The CDR3 covers 16 residues.

About this clone: This specimen includes other DNA sequences encoding the same CDR3. The chain combines TRBV20-1 with TRBJ2-5; D uncertain. The CDR3 length is 11 residues. Germline CDR1 reads DFQATT; CDR2 reads SNEGSKA (reference sequence). Trimming pared 2 bases from V and 0 bases from J, leaving 1 base between. Here the CDR3 reads CSARYQETQYF. CDR3 DNA: TGCAGTGCTAGATACCAAGAGACCCAGTACTTC.

Note on this clone: The same CDR3 is also encoded by other DNA sequences in this sample. The chain recombines TRBV5-4 with TRBJ2-3; D unclear. The CDR3 has 13 amino acids. The germline CDR1 and CDR2 sequences are SGHNT and YYREEE (reference sequence). V dropped 4 bases and J dropped 1 base, with 7 bases sitting between them. The DNA of the CDR3 is TGTGCCAGCAGCCTGGCGGGCACAGATACGCAGTATTTT. It specifies CASSLAGTDTQYF. Together with reference TRBV5-4 and TRBJ2-3, the CDR3 gives the full variable domain: ETGVTQSPTHLIKTRGQQVTLRCSSQSGHNTVSWYQQALGQGPQFIFQYYREEENGRGNFPPRFSGLQFPNYSSELNVNALELDDSALYLCASSLAGTDTQYFGPGTRLTVL.

This chain uses TRBV2 with TRBJ1-6, with D hard to call. Germline lookup yields CDR1 SNHLY and CDR2 FYNNEI. The CDR3 spans 15 residues. With 6 bases removed from V and 0 bases from J, the gap between germline ends came to 9 bases. The CDR3 nucleotides are TGTGCCAGCAGCGTAAAGAGCTCCTATAATTCACCCCTCCACTTT. It encodes CASSVKSSYNSPLHF.

The CDR3 loop is CASSQGVLLAKNIQYF. In DNA, the CDR3 is TGCGCCAGCAGCCAAGGGGTCCTTCTAGCCAAAAACATTCAGTACTTC. V usage is TRBV4-1 and J usage is TRBJ2-4; D call uncertain. Germline CDR1 is MGHRA and CDR2 is YSYEKL. With 1 base removed from V and 0 bases from J, the gap between germline ends came to 10 bases. The CDR3 runs 16 residues.

The gene calls are TRBV10-3 and TRBJ1-3, with D possibly TRBD1 on 6 matching bases. CDR1 and CDR2 (germline): ENHRY, SYGVKD. Deletions cut 5 bases from V and 1 base from J, with 18 bases between. This CDR3 is 17 amino acids long. CDR3: CAISLTQGSGSGNTIYF. CDR3 coding DNA: TGTGCCATCAGTCTAACACAGGGTAGCGGGTCTGGAAACACCATATATTTT.

As concerns this clone: Other DNA sequences of this sample code for an identical CDR3. The rearrangement links TRBV5-4 to TRBJ2-7; TRBD1 matches 12 bases. Trimming at V came to 0 bases and at J to 5 bases, leaving 3 bases not matched to a gene. The CDR3 contains 15 residues. Per the germline V gene, CDR1 is SGHNT and CDR2 is YYREEE (reference sequence). The CDR3 loop reads CASSLAGTGGHEQYF. The CDR3 coding sequence is TGTGCCAGCAGCTTGGCCGGGACAGGGGGCCACGAGCAGTACTTC.

The chain combines TRBV6-1 with TRBJ1-2; no reliable D call. Germline assignment: CDR1 MNHNS and CDR2 SASEGT. CDR3 length: 13 amino acids. Trimming took 2 bases from V and 9 from J, leaving 13 bases between them. As DNA, the CDR3 is TGTGCCAGCAGTGAATCGGTTGGGCTGAGCTACACCTTC. Encoded protein: CASSESVGLSYTF.